The 3 T cell receptor beta chains presented below share a single source sample, sequenced in a study of Ad26.COV2.S vaccination and SARS-CoV-2 variants. TCRdb's copy holds only in-frame clones and misses some; the assay was immunoSEQ multiplex PCR. There are 500,000 or so clones in the sample; around nine tenths occur only once, and about 13% lies in the top ten. Treatment given: 15 to 20 received Ad26.COV2.S at low or high dose, single or two shots; roughly five received placebo; per-sample allocation not given. Day 63 after the first injection of vaccine or placebo was the sampling time. The sequencing here drew on peripheral blood, taken in a trial of Ad26.COV2.S vaccine versus placebo. All receptors derive from a person between 18 and 65 years old who received the Ad26.COV2.S COVID-19 vaccine or a placebo.

This clone has a single count. The V gene is TRBV9, the J gene TRBJ2-4; D ambiguous. With 0 bases removed from V and 2 bases from J, the gap between germline ends came to 3 bases. The germline gives CDR1 SGDLS, CDR2 YYNGEE. The CDR3 spans 13 residues. This CDR3 reads CASSVGTKNIQYF. DNA for the CDR3: TGTGCCAGCAGCGTAGGGACCAAAAACATTCAGTACTTC.

J is TRBJ1-5 and V is TRBV24-1, with D possibly being TRBD1 (6 bases). Trimming left V 3 bases short and J 2 bases short, with 16 bases between. The CDR3 runs 17 residues. Germline V CDR1 and CDR2: KGHDR, SFDVKD. The CDR3 loop is CATSDARAGERNQPQHF. For the CDR3, the DNA is TGTGCCACCAGTGATGCTCGGGCAGGGGAGCGCAATCAGCCCCAGCATTTT.

This chain links TRBV29-1 with TRBJ2-5, with 7 bases identical to TRBD1. Germline trimming cut 7 bases from V and 5 bases from J; bases unmatched to any gene: 4. This CDR3 has 11 residues. The germline V gene encodes CDR1 SQVTM and CDR2 ANQGSEA. CDR3 protein: CSGGQAETQYF. CDR3 nucleotide sequence: TGCAGCGGAGGACAGGCGGAGACCCAGTACTTC.